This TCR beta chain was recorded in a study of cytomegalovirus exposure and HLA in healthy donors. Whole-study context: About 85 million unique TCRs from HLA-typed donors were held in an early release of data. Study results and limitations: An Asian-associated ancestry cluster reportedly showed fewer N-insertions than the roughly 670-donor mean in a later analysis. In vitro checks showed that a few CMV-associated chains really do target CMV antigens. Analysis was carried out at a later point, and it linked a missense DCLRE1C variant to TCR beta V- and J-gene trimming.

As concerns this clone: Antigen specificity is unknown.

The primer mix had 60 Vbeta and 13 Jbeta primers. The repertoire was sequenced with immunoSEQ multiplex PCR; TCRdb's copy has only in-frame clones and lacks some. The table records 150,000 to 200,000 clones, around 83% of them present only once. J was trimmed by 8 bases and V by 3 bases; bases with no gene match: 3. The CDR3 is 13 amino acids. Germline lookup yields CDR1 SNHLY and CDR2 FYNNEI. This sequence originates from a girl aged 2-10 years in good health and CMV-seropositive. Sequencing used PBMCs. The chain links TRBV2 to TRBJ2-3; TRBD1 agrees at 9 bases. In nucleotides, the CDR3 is TGTGCCAGCAGTGAGCGACAGGGGGGTACGCAGTATTTT. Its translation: CASSERQGGTQYF.